This TCR beta chain was sequenced for a study of T cells in Graves' hyperthyroidism and ophthalmopathy. The study, taken as a whole, reports: Researchers found most expanded thyroid clonotypes above 0.001 in blood as well.

Calling Graves' hyperthyroidism stable meant ophthalmopathy did not progress within 18 months. Exclusion followed for patients with uncontrolled infection, other autoimmune disease, pregnancy or lactation. CDR3 length: 14 amino acids. CDR1 MNHEY and CDR2 SMNVEV come from the germline V gene (reference sequence). Amplified TCR beta CDR3 regions derived from RNA transcripts. An initial round of RT-PCR targeting the TCR CDR3 relied on the HTBI primer set. TCRdb ran MiXCR on the multiplex PCR reads and lists one entry per CDR3 protein. The data contain some 690,000 distinct CDR3 sequences, roughly a sixth of them seen just once; the ten biggest clones take up around a sixth. Comments on this clonotype: The target antigen is unknown. One end of the junction is discordant with germline, which a read error may explain.

This receptor was obtained from a man aged 50-60 years with Graves' hyperthyroidism. The sequenced sample was blood. V gene TRBV27 combines with J gene TRBJ2-1, with D maybe TRBD1 (5 bases). The CDR3 loop reads CGSSPQVSYNEQFF. The CDR3, as DNA: TGTGGCAGCAGTCCACAGGTCTCCTACAATGAGCAGTTCTTC.